This record looks at one TCR beta chain sequence and its context. The same CDR3 arises from other DNA sequences in this sample as well. Germline-derived CDR1 and CDR2 are MNHEY and SVGAGI. There are 13 residues in the CDR3. V was pared by 6 bases and J by 2 bases, with 8 bases between. This entry is derived from a study of blood T cell repertoires in COVID-19. Across the whole study: Whether acute or convalescent, the COVID-19 samples came from the United States, Italy and Spain. The cDNA or gDNA used as material had been derived from T cells, B-cell-depleted T cells, or PBMCs.

Original methodology: Estimates of nucleated cell counts were drawn from the amplification of reference gene primers. Here immunoSEQ multiplex PCR was the method, and the copy in TCRdb shows in-frame clones only, minus some. D and trimming come from the DNA, and the V and J calls and clone size come from that table. Of 350,000 to 450,000 clones in the sample, around 87% are singletons; the top ten hold 1.5% to 2.5%. The source of this sequence is a man in his forties in a cohort exposed to, infected with or recovered from COVID-19 (not recorded which). Sequencing used PBMCs or T cells enriched from blood (not recorded which). The chain joins TRBV6-5 to TRBJ1-3; D possibly corresponds to TRBD1 (6 bases). The CDR3 region is CASSRGAGNTIYF. The CDR3 DNA sequence: TGTGCCAGCAGCAGGGGAGCTGGAAACACCATATATTTT.